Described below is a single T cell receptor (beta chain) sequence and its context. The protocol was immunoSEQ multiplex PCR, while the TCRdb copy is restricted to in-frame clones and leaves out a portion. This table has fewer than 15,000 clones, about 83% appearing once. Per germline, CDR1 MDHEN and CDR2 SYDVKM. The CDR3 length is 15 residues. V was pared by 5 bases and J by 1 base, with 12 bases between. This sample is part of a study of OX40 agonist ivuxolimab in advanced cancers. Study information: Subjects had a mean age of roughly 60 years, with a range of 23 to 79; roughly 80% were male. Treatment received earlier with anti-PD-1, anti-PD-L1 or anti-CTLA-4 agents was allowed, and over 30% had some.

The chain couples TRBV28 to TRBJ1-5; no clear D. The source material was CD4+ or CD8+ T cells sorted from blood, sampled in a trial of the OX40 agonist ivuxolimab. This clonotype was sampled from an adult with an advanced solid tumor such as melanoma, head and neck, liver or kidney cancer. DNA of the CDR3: TGTGCCAGCAGTAGTCCCGCGGAAAGCAATCAGCCCCAGCATTTT. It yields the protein CASSSPAESNQPQHF.